One and the same sample provided the 5 T cell receptor beta chains below, sequenced in a study of cytomegalovirus exposure and HLA in healthy donors. The PCR used 60 Vbeta and 13 Jbeta primers. Using immunoSEQ multiplex PCR, the repertoire was profiled, and TCRdb retains in-frame clones only, with some absent. The sample totals roughly 190,000 clones. Sequencing input: PBMCs. The receptors stem from a young man in good health and CMV-seronegative.

V is TRBV11-2 and J is TRBJ2-7, with TRBD1 matching 7 bases. Germline V gene lookup returns CDR1 SGHAT and CDR2 FQNNGV. V was pared by 6 bases and J by 0 bases, with 2 bases of the junction left unmatched. This CDR3 is built from 13 residues. The CDR3 spells CASSGDSSYEQYF. CDR3 sequence (DNA): TGTGCCAGCAGTGGGGACAGCTCCTACGAGCAGTACTTC.

V is TRBV28 and J is TRBJ2-2; no clear D. V gave up 3 bases and J gave up 5 bases, with 10 bases separating them. Per the germline V gene, CDR1 is MDHEN and CDR2 is SYDVKM. This CDR3 has 14 amino acids. CDR3 residues: CASSFPTDTGELFF. DNA of the CDR3: TGTGCCAGCAGTTTCCCTACAGATACCGGGGAGCTGTTTTTT.

This chain links TRBV19 with TRBJ1-6; 9 bases align to TRBD1. CDR3 size: 15 residues. The germline gives CDR1 LNHDA, CDR2 SQIVND (reference sequence). V lost 5 bases to trimming and J lost 4 bases; unmatched junction nucleotides: 3. Here the CDR3 reads CASSLGQGYNSPLHF. Written as DNA, the CDR3 is TGTGCCAGTAGTCTTGGACAGGGGTATAATTCACCCCTCCACTTT.

This rearrangement joins TRBV29-1 to TRBJ1-2; weak D call: TRBD1 (6 bases). The CDR3 sequence is 13 residues long. Germline V CDR1 and CDR2: SQVTM, ANQGSEA. V was pared by 3 bases and J by 4 bases, with 12 bases between. The CDR3 loop is CSVDRTDLYGYTF. The CDR3 DNA is TGCAGCGTTGATCGGACAGACCTCTATGGCTACACCTTC.

The CDR3 reads CASHTPNRVDGYTF. CDR3 coding DNA: TGTGCCAGCCACACCCCCAACAGGGTTGATGGCTACACCTTC. V gene TRBV19 combines with J gene TRBJ1-2, with D possibly being TRBD1 (6 bases). Germline lookup yields CDR1 LNHDA and CDR2 SQIVND (reference sequence). The V end lost 9 bases, the J end lost 6 bases, and 20 bases lay between the germline ends. The CDR3 runs 14 residues.